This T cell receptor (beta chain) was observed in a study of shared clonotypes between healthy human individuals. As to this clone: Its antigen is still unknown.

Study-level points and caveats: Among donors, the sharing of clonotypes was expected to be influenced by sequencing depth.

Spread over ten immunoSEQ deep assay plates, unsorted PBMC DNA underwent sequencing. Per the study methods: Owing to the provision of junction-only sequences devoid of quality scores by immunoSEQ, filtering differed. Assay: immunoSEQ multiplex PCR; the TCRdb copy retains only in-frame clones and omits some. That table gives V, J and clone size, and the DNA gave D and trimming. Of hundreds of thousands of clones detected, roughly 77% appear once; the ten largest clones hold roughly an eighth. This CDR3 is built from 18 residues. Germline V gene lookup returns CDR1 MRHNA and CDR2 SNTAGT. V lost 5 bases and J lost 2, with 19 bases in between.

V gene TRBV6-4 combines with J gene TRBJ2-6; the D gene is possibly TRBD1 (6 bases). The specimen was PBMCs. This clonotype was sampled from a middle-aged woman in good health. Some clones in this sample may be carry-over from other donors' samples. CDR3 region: CASSPRDTVGTGANVLTF. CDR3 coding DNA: TGTGCCAGCAGTCCACGGGACACAGTAGGGACTGGGGCCAACGTCCTGACTTTC.